Detailed here is one T cell receptor beta chain. Its antigen is not known. Repertoires were generated with immunoSEQ multiplex PCR, while TCRdb's copy carries only in-frame clones and drops some. Counted here are tens of thousands of clones, around 80% occurring once; the ten biggest clones make up about 8.8%. These data are taken from a study of CD4+ T cells in melanoma. V lost 5 bases and J lost 7, with 18 bases in between. CDR1 and CDR2 (germline): SGHAT, FQNNGV. The CDR3 length is 15 residues. Whole-study findings and limits: Neoantigen-specific CD4+ T cells in melanoma reportedly had diverse differentiation states. A reported correlation linked neoantigen-specific CD4+ T cells to CD8+, macrophage and B cell function.

This chain joins TRBV11-2 and TRBJ1-5; D perhaps matches TRBD1 (5 bases). This sequence was found in a human donor with melanoma. The CDR3 region is CASSPWGAPGQPQHF. The CDR3 DNA is TGTGCCAGCAGCCCCTGGGGCGCCCCGGGGCAGCCCCAGCATTTT.